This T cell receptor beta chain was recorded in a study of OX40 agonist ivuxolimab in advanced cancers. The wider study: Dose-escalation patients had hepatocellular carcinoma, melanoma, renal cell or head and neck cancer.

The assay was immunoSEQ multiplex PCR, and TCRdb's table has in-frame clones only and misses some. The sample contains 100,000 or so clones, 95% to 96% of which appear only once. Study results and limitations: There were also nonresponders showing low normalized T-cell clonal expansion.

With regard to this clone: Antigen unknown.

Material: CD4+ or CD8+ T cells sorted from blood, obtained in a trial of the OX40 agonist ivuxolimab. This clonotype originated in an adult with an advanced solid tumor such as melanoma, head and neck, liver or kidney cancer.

CDR3 nucleotide sequence: TGTGCCAATTCCCATGAGAATTCCGGGACAGGGGACAATGAGCAGTTCTTC. This translates into CANSHENSGTGDNEQFF. The V and J genes are TRBV19 and TRBJ2-1; 10 bases map to TRBD1. V dropped 10 bases and J dropped 5; count of bases not matched to a gene: 17. This CDR3 spans 17 amino acids. Germline assignment: CDR1 LNHDA and CDR2 SQIVND (reference sequence).